Shown below are 5 T cell receptor beta chains from a single sample sequenced in a study of blood T cell repertoires in COVID-19. The assay was immunoSEQ multiplex PCR, and TCRdb's table has in-frame clones only and misses some. The sample has over 60,000 clones, just over 85% seen once. The sample comprised peripheral blood. The receptors originated from a man in his 70s with active or convalescent COVID-19.

The gene calls are TRBV5-1 and TRBJ1-4; 10 bases fit TRBD1. The CDR3 is 16 residues long. CDR1 and CDR2 from the germline V gene are SGHRS and YFSETQ. Unmatched junction bases numbered 3, after V lost 4 bases and J lost 0 bases. CDR3 protein: CASSRGQGATNEKLFF. CDR3 nucleotides: TGCGCCAGCAGCCGTGGACAGGGGGCAACTAATGAAAAACTGTTTTTT.

V is TRBV6-6 and J is TRBJ2-7; 7 bases are a match to TRBD1. The J segment lost 4 bases and the V segment lost 7 bases, leaving 13 bases of the junction unmatched. The CDR3 covers 15 residues. Germline lookup yields CDR1 MNHNY and CDR2 SVGAGI (reference sequence). The CDR3 is CASTATGDRSYEQYF. The CDR3 coding sequence is TGTGCCAGCACAGCTACAGGGGACCGGAGTTACGAGCAGTACTTC.

The chain links TRBV5-1 to TRBJ1-4; D unresolved. This CDR3 has 15 residues. Germline assignment: CDR1 SGHRS and CDR2 YFSETQ. Deletions cut 2 bases from V and 11 bases from J, with 19 bases between. The CDR3 region is CASSFQPGEVAKLFF. The CDR3 DNA reads as TGCGCCAGCAGCTTTCAACCCGGGGAGGTCGCGAAACTGTTTTTT.

The rearrangement links TRBV7-2 to TRBJ2-7; 15 bases map to TRBD2. Trimming removed 5 bases from V and 7 bases from J; junction bases left unmatched: 6. The CDR3 totals 15 residues. Per germline, CDR1 SGHTA and CDR2 FQGNSA. This CDR3 is CASSIRTSGRGEQYF. The CDR3 coding sequence is TGTGCCAGCAGCATCCGGACTAGCGGGAGGGGGGAGCAGTACTTC.

The V and J genes are TRBV4-2 and TRBJ2-3; 9 nucleotides line up with TRBD2. Per germline, CDR1 LGHNA and CDR2 YNFKEQ. The CDR3 spans 18 residues. V shed 0 bases, J shed 6 bases, and the junction held 13 bases outside the gene matches. The CDR3 is CASSQERAGGPSWDTQYF. In DNA, the CDR3 is TGTGCCAGCAGCCAAGAAAGGGCGGGAGGGCCCTCGTGGGATACGCAGTATTTT.